This passage covers 26 T cell receptor beta chains from one sample sequenced in a study of T cell responses to AZD1222 COVID-19 vaccine. Using immunoSEQ multiplex PCR, the repertoire was profiled, and TCRdb retains in-frame clones only, with some absent. The table includes about 150,000 clones, 80% to 95% detected once. This material consisted of peripheral blood, taken on day 0 of AZD1222 vaccination. Every receptor here comes from an adult in good health.

The V and J genes are TRBV5-1 and TRBJ2-1, with D uncertain. The CDR3 loop spans 15 amino acids. Germline CDR1 reads SGHRS; CDR2 reads YFSETQ. Trimming removed 0 bases at V and 0 bases at J, with 7 bases between. The DNA for the CDR3 is TGCGCCAGCAGCTTGGCGCGGAGCTCCTACAATGAGCAGTTCTTC. It specifies CASSLARSSYNEQFF.

This clone was seen a single time. V and J are TRBV5-4 and TRBJ1-2; no definite D call. The germline V gene has CDR1 SGHNT and CDR2 YYREEE (reference sequence). The CDR3 has 13 amino acids. Trimming left V 2 bases short and J 8 bases short, with 13 bases between. CDR3 protein: CASSFGTLGGYTF. Written as DNA, the CDR3 is TGTGCCAGCAGCTTTGGAACACTTGGGGGCTACACCTTC.

A single count supports this clone. The chain employs TRBV24-1 and TRBJ2-5, with 11 bases aligning to TRBD1. Germline-derived CDR1 and CDR2 are KGHDR and SFDVKD. The V segment lost 5 bases and the J segment 5 bases; nucleotides outside the gene matches: 9. The length of the CDR3 is 16 residues. The CDR3 is CATSGPGQGGRETQYF. CDR3 nucleotide sequence: TGTGCCACCAGTGGCCCGGGACAGGGGGGACGGGAGACCCAGTACTTC.

The V and J genes are TRBV3-1 (or the pseudogene TRBV3-2) and TRBJ2-5, with D maybe TRBD2 (6 bases). This CDR3 region has 14 residues. Trimming removed 3 bases at V and 1 base at J, with 9 bases between. Germline V gene sequence: CDR1 LGHDT, CDR2 YNNKEL (reference sequence). The CDR3 DNA reads TGTGCCAGCAGCCAGGACTACCGCCAAGAGACCCAGTACTTC. Translating gives CASSQDYRQETQYF.

CDR3 coding DNA: TGTGCCAGTCGAAGTCGGGGAGGGCCAGCAGATACGCAGTATTTT. Protein: CASRSRGGPADTQYF. The chain couples TRBV28 to TRBJ2-3; TRBD2 matches at 7 bases. CDR3 length: 15 residues. The germline V gene has CDR1 MDHEN and CDR2 SYDVKM. The V and J ends lost 9 bases and 4 bases, in that order; junction bases with no gene match: 13.

This clone was observed once. The V call is TRBV7-2, the J call TRBJ1-2; possible D gene TRBD1, 6 bases. CDR1 is SGHTA and CDR2 is FQGNSA in the germline V gene. This CDR3 region has 14 residues. Trimming left V 7 bases short and J 6 bases short, with 18 bases between. The CDR3 DNA reads as TGTGCCAGCATGACAGGAAGGGTGGAAAATGGCTACACCTTC. Encoded protein: CASMTGRVENGYTF.

The chain recombines TRBV9 with TRBJ2-2; no clear D. Trimming shortened V by 4 bases and J by 4 bases, and 14 bases separated the two germline ends. In germline, CDR1 is SGDLS, CDR2 YYNGEE. The CDR3 has 15 amino acids. The CDR3 region has the DNA TGTGCCAGCAGCCCCGACATAATTTCCACCGGGGAGCTGTTTTTT. Encoded protein: CASSPDIISTGELFF.

The chain couples TRBV3-1 (or the pseudogene TRBV3-2) to TRBJ1-1; no firm D call. Germline V gives CDR1 LGHDT, CDR2 YNNKEL (reference sequence). The CDR3 is 13 amino acids. V lost 3 bases, J lost 3 bases, and 8 bases lay in between. The CDR3 DNA follows: TGTGCCAGCAGCCATAAGTCCGACACTGAAGCTTTCTTT. This sequence encodes CASSHKSDTEAFF.

The chain joins TRBV11-2 to TRBJ2-7, with TRBD2 matching 10 bases. V was pared by 5 bases and J by 2 bases, with 12 bases of the junction left unmatched. CDR1 is SGHAT, CDR2 FQNNGV, per germline. The CDR3 is 17 residues long. In DNA form, the CDR3 reads TGTGCCAGCAGCCACTCCAGAGCGGGAGGGCTCACCTACGAGCAGTACTTC. Protein sequence: CASSHSRAGGLTYEQYF.

This chain links TRBV5-1 with TRBJ1-1; TRBD1 matches 10 bases. The germline V gene has CDR1 SGHRS and CDR2 YFSETQ. Trimming cost V 6 bases and J 3 bases; bases outside gene matches: 2. This CDR3 spans 13 amino acids. The CDR3 loop is CASNGQGDTEAFF. The CDR3 nucleotides are TGCGCCAGCAACGGACAGGGGGACACTGAAGCTTTCTTT.

A single count supports this clone. V gene TRBV7-2 combines with J gene TRBJ2-1; 7 bases agree with TRBD1. This CDR3 is built from 14 residues. Trimming removed 5 bases from V and 3 bases from J; junction bases left unmatched: 4. Germline CDR1 is SGHTA and CDR2 is FQGNSA. As DNA, the CDR3 is TGTGCCAGCAGCCCGGGACAGTTCTACAATGAGCAGTTCTTC. It encodes CASSPGQFYNEQFF.

The chain's CDR3 is CASRLAGAVDEQFF. DNA of the CDR3: TGTGCCAGTAGGCTAGCGGGAGCGGTCGATGAGCAGTTCTTC. The genes are TRBV19 and TRBJ2-1, with 10 bases aligning to TRBD2. This CDR3 is built from 14 residues. In germline, CDR1 is LNHDA, CDR2 SQIVND (reference sequence). Trimming removed 6 bases from V and 8 bases from J; junction bases left unmatched: 7.

This clone turned up a few times. CDR3 loop: CASSQGGTSGTGELFF. The CDR3 DNA is TGCGCCAGCAGCCAAGGGGGGACTAGCGGGACCGGGGAGCTGTTTTTT. The J gene is TRBJ2-2, the V gene TRBV4-3; 12 bases fit TRBD2. J gave up 5 bases and V 1 base, and 2 bases lay outside the gene matches. Per germline, CDR1 LGHNA and CDR2 YSLEER. The CDR3 extends over 16 amino acids.

The chain recombines TRBV28 with TRBJ2-7; D unclear. The germline V gene encodes CDR1 MDHEN and CDR2 SYDVKM. Trimming pared 3 bases from V and 2 bases from J, leaving 17 bases between. The CDR3 has 16 amino acids. The CDR3 region is CASSFDRLILPYEQYF. The CDR3 region has the DNA TGTGCCAGCAGTTTCGATAGGCTAATCCTACCCTACGAGCAGTACTTC.

The chain carries TRBV7-2 and TRBJ2-5, with TRBD2 matching over 9 bases. The germline V gene has CDR1 SGHTA and CDR2 FQGNSA. The CDR3 is made up of 14 amino acids. After removal of 6 bases from V and 2 bases from J, the junction contained 4 bases not matched to a gene. The CDR3 spells CASRLTSGQETQYF. The CDR3 region has the DNA TGTGCCAGCAGATTGACTAGCGGACAAGAGACCCAGTACTTC.

In this sample, this clone turned up a few times. V and J are TRBV5-1 and TRBJ2-7; the D call may be TRBD1 or TRBD2 (6 bases each). The V end was cut by 4 bases, the J end by 4 bases, with 15 bases between. CDR1 and CDR2 (germline): SGHRS, YFSETQ. The CDR3 totals 14 residues. The CDR3 coding sequence is TGCGCCAGCAGCCCAGAGGAGGGGGGTTACGAGCAGTACTTC. Its translation is CASSPEEGGYEQYF.

J is TRBJ2-2 and V is TRBV3-1 (or the pseudogene TRBV3-2), with D unresolved. The CDR3 extends over 17 amino acids. The germline gives CDR1 LGHDT, CDR2 YNNKEL (reference sequence). Trimming removed 1 base from V and 2 bases from J, with 14 bases in between. CDR3 coding DNA: TGTGCCAGCAGCCAAGGTTTTGGCAGCCTCAACACCGGGGAGCTGTTTTTT. The encoded protein is CASSQGFGSLNTGELFF.

The V gene is TRBV10-3, the J gene TRBJ1-1; D remains unclear. The CDR3 is 13 amino acids. V gave up 5 bases and J gave up 3 bases, with 10 bases separating them. Germline lookup yields CDR1 ENHRY and CDR2 SYGVKD. The CDR3 DNA is TGTGCCATCAGTCGGGTAGGAGACACTGAAGCTTTCTTT. Amino acids: CAISRVGDTEAFF.

V is TRBV27 and J is TRBJ2-6; 7 bases match TRBD1. Per the germline V gene, CDR1 is MNHEY and CDR2 is SMNVEV (reference sequence). The CDR3 contains 15 residues. The V and J ends lost 6 bases and 2 bases, in that order; junction bases with no gene match: 4. Here the CDR3 DNA reads TGTGCCAGCAGAGAAACAGGGGCTGGGGCCAACGTCCTGACTTTC. It encodes CASRETGAGANVLTF.

This clone was detected a few times. The rearrangement uses TRBV18 and TRBJ2-7, with 8 nucleotides matching TRBD2. Germline lookup yields CDR1 KGHSH and CDR2 LQKENI. V lost 2 bases and J lost 4; bases outside the gene matches: 4. The CDR3 covers 14 residues. The CDR3: CASSPGAGGYEQYF. The CDR3 DNA is TGTGCCAGCTCACCAGGGGCGGGAGGTTACGAGCAGTACTTC.

The chain is built from TRBV5-6 and TRBJ2-1; 9 bases fit TRBD2. V lost 4 bases to trimming and J lost 1 base; unmatched junction nucleotides: 6. CDR1 is SGHDT, CDR2 YYEEEE, per germline. The CDR3 has 16 residues. This CDR3 reads CASSRNSGGSYNEQFF. The CDR3 nucleotides are TGTGCCAGCAGCCGTAACAGCGGGGGGTCCTACAATGAGCAGTTCTTC.

The CDR3 is CASSQYFGGKDEQYF. CDR3 in DNA: TGTGCCAGCAGTCAATACTTTGGGGGGAAAGACGAGCAGTACTTC. The chain links TRBV6-2 or TRBV6-3 to TRBJ2-7, with TRBD2 as a possible D gene (6 bases). V lost 5 bases and J 5 bases, leaving 19 bases between the germline ends. Germline CDR1 reads MNHEY; CDR2 reads SVGEGT. This CDR3 is 15 amino acids long.

The J gene is TRBJ2-7, the V gene TRBV2; D not certain. Looked up from germline, CDR1 is SNHLY and CDR2 is FYNNEI. Trimming cost V 3 bases and J 9 bases, with 9 bases left between them. CDR3 size: 11 residues. Here the CDR3 reads CASSDASRQYF. For the CDR3, the DNA is TGTGCCAGCAGTGACGCCAGCCGGCAGTACTTC.

V is TRBV19 and J is TRBJ2-2; a possible D gene is TRBD1 (6 bases). Trimming took off 5 bases at V and 6 bases at J, with 13 bases between the two ends. The CDR3 has 14 residues. Germline lookup yields CDR1 LNHDA and CDR2 SQIVND (reference sequence). The CDR3 DNA is TGTGCCAGTAGTGTCACAGGGTCGGCCGGGGAGCTGTTTTTT. This encodes CASSVTGSAGELFF.

V is TRBV5-1 and J is TRBJ1-1; TRBD1 matches at 10 bases. Germline loops: CDR1 SGHRS, CDR2 YFSETQ. Trimming cost V 0 bases and J 6 bases; bases outside gene matches: 2. The CDR3 has 14 residues. The CDR3 DNA sequence: TGCGCCAGCAGCTTGGGACAGGGGGCTCCTGAAGCTTTCTTT. This gives the protein CASSLGQGAPEAFF.

This clone was seen a single time. J is TRBJ2-7 and V is TRBV19, with 9 positions matching TRBD1. This CDR3 region has 14 residues. With 7 bases clipped from V and 4 bases from J, the junction kept 8 bases outside the gene matches. CDR1 is LNHDA and CDR2 is SQIVND in the germline V gene (reference sequence). The CDR3 is CASKTGTGSYEQYF. The DNA for the CDR3 is TGTGCCAGTAAAACCGGGACAGGGTCGTACGAGCAGTACTTC.